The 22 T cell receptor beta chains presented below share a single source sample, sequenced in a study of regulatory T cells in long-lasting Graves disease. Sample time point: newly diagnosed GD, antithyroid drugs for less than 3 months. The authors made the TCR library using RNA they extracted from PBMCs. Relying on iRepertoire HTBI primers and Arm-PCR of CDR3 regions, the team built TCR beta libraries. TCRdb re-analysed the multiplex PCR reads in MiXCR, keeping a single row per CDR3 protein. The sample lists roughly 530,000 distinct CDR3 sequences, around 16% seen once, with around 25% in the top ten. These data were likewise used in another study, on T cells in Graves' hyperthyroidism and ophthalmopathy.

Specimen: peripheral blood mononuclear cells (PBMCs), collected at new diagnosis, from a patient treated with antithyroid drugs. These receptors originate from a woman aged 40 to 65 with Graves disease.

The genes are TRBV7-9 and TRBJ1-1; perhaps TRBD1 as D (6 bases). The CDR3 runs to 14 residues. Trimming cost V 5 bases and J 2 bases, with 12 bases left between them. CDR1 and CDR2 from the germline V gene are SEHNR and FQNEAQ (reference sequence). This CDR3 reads CASSPIQGNTEAFF. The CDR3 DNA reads TGTGCCAGCAGCCCCATACAGGGAAACACTGAAGCTTTCTTT. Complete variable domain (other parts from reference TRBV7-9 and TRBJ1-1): DTGVSQNPRHKITKRGQNVTFRCDPISEHNRLYWYRQTLGQGPEFLTYFQNEAQLEKSRLLSDRFSAERPKGSFSTLEIQRTEQGDSAMYLCASSPIQGNTEAFFGQGTRLTVV.

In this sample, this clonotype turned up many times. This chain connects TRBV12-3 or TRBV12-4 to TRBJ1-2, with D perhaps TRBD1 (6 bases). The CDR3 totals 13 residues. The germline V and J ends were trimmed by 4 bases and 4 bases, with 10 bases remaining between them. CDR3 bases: TGTGCCAGCAGTTCTGAGGGGGTCTATGGCTACACCTTC. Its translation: CASSSEGVYGYTF.

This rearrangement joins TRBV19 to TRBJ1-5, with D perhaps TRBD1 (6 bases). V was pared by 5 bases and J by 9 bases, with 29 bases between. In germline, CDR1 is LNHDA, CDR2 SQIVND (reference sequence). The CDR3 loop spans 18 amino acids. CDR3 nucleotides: TGTGCCAGTAGTCCCCTCCCTCGGGACAACCCCTGGGATTGGCCCCAGCATTTT. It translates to CASSPLPRDNPWDWPQHF.

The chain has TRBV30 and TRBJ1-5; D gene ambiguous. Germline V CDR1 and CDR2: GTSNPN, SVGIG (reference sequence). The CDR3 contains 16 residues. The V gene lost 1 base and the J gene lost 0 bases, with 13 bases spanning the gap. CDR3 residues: CAWSGKGSYSNQPQHF. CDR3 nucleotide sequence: TGTGCCTGGAGTGGTAAGGGATCCTATAGCAATCAGCCCCAGCATTTT. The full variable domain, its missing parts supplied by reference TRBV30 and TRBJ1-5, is SQTIHQWPATLVQPVGSPLSLECTVEGTSNPNLYWYRQAAGRGLQLLFYSVGIGQISSEVPQNLSASRPQDRQFILSSKKLLLSDSGFYLCAWSGKGSYSNQPQHFGDGTRLSIL.

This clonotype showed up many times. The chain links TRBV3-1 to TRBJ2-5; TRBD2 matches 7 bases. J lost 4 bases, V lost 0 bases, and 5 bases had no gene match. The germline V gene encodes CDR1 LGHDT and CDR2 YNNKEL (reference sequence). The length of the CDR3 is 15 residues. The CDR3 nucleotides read TGTGCCAGCAGCCAAGATAGCGGGTTCGGAGAGACCCAGTACTTC. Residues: CASSQDSGFGETQYF.

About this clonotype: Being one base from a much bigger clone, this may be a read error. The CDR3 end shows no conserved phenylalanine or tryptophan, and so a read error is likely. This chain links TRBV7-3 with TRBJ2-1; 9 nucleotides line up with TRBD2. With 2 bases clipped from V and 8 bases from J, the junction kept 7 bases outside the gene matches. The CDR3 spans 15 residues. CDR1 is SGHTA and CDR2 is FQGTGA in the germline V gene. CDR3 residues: CASSLSGGGAHEQFL. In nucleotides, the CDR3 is TGTGCCAGCAGCTTATCTGGCGGGGGGGCACATGAGCAGTTCCTC.

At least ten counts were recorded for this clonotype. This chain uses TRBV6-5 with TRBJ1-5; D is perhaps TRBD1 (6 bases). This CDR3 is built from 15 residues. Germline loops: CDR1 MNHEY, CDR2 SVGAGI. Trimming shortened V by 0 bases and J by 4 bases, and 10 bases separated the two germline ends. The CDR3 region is CASSYSGRGNQPQHF. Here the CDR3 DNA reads TGTGCCAGCAGTTACTCGGGCAGGGGAAATCAGCCCCAGCATTTT.

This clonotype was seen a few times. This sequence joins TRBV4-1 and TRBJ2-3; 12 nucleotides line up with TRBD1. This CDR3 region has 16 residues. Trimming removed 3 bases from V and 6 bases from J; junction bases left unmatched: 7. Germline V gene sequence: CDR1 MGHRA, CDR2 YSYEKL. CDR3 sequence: CASSQSGTGGADTQYF. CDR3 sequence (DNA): TGCGCCAGCAGCCAGTCCGGGACAGGGGGCGCGGATACGCAGTATTTT.

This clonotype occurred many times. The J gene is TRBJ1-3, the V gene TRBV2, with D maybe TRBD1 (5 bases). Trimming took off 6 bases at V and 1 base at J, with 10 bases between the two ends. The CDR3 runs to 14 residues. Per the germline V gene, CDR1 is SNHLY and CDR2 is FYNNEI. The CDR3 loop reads CASRATVSGNTIYF. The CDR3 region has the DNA TGTGCCAGCAGGGCGACAGTTTCTGGAAACACCATATATTTT.

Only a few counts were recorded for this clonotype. DNA for the CDR3: TGTGCCAGCAGCCCCAGGGGGAGCGCCAATGAGCAGTTCTTC. This sequence encodes CASSPRGSANEQFF. The rearrangement joins TRBV7-3 to TRBJ2-1; 7 bases agree with TRBD1. V lost 5 bases and J lost 6; bases outside the gene matches: 7. Germline CDR1 SGHTA, CDR2 FQGTGA. CDR3 length: 14 amino acids.

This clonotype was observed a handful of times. In DNA, the CDR3 is TGTGCCAGTCACCCCCTGACAGGGGGCTCGAATTCACCCCTCCACTTT. Translating gives CASHPLTGGSNSPLHF. The chain links TRBV2 to TRBJ1-6, with 10 bases aligning to TRBD1. Germline-derived CDR1 and CDR2 are SNHLY and FYNNEI. Losses at the gene ends were 9 bases for V and 7 bases for J; bases not matched to a gene: 12. The CDR3 runs 16 residues.

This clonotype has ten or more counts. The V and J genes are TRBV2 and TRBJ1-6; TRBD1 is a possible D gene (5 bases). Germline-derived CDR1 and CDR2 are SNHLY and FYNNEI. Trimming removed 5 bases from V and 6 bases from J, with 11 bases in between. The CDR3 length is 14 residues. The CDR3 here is CASSPDTVNSPLHF. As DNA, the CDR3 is TGTGCCAGCAGTCCGGACACGGTTAATTCACCCCTCCACTTT.

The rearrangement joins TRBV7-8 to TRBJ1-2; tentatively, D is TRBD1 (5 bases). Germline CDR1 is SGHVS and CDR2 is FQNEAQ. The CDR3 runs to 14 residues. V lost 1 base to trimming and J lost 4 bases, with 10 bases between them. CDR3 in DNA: TGTGCCAGCAGCTTAGGGGACGGCGTCTATGGCTACACCTTC. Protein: CASSLGDGVYGYTF.

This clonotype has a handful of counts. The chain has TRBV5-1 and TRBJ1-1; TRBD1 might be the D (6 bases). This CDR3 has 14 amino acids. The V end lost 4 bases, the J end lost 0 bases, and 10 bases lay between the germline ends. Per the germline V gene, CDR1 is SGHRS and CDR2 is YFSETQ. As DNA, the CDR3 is TGCGCCAGCAGCCGACAGGACATGAACACTGAAGCTTTCTTT. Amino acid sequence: CASSRQDMNTEAFF.

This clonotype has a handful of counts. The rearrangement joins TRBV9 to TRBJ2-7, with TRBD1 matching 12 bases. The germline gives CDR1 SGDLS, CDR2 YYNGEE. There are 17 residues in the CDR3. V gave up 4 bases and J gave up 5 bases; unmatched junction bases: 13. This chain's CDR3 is CASSPKYSGTGGDEQYF. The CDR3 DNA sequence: TGTGCCAGCAGCCCCAAGTATTCCGGGACAGGGGGCGACGAGCAGTACTTC.

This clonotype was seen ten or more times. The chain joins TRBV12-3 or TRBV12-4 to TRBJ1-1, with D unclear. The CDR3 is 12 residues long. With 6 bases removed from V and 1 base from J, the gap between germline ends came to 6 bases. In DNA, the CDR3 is TGTGCCAGCAGGGAGGGGAACACTGAAGCTTTCTTT. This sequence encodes CASREGNTEAFF.

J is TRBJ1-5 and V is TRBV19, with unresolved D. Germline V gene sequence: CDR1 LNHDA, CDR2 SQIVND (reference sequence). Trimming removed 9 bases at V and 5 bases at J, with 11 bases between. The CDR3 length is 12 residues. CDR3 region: CASADIDQPQHF. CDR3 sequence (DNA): TGTGCCAGCGCAGACATTGATCAGCCCCAGCATTTT.

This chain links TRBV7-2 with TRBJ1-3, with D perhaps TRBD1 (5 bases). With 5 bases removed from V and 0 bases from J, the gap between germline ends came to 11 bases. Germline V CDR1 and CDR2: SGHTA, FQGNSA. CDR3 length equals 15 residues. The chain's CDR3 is CASSRNRYSGNTIYF. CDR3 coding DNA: TGTGCCAGCAGCCGGAACAGGTACTCTGGAAACACCATATATTTT.

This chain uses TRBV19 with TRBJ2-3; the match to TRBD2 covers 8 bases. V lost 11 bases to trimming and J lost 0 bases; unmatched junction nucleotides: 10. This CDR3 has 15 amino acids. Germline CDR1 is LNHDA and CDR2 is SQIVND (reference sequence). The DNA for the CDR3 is TGTGCCCGCCCCGGGACTAGAACTAGCACAGATACGCAGTATTTT. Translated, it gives CARPGTRTSTDTQYF.

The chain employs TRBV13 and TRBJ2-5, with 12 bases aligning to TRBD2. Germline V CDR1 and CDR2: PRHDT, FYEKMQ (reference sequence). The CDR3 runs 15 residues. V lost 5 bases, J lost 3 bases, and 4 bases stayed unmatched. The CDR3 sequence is CASSLRTSGEETQYF. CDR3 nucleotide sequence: TGTGCCAGCAGCCTGCGGACTAGCGGGGAAGAGACCCAGTACTTC.

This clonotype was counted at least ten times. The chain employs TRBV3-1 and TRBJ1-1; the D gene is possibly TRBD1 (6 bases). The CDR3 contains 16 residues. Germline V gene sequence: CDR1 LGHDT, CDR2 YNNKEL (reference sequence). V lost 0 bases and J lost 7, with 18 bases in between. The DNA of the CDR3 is TGTGCCAGCAGCCAAGACCCCGGGGGGGCGACGAATGAAGCTTTCTTT. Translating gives CASSQDPGGATNEAFF.

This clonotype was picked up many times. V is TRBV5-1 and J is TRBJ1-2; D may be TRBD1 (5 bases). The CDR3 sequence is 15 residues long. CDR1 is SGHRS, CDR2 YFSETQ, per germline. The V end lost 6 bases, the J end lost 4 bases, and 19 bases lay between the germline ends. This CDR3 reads CASKEGTQSGYGYTF. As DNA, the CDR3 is TGCGCCAGCAAGGAAGGGACCCAAAGTGGCTATGGCTACACCTTC. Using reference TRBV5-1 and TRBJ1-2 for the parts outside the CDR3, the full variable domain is KAGVTQTPRYLIKTRGQQVTLSCSPISGHRSVSWYQQTPGQGLQFLFEYFSETQRNKGNFPGRFSGRQFSNSRSEMNVSTLELGDSALYLCASKEGTQSGYGYTFGSGTRLTVV.